This TCR beta chain came from a study of blood T cell repertoires in COVID-19. At the level of the study: PBMCs, B-cell-depleted T cells, or T cells were the source of the cDNA or gDNA that made up the material.

The germline V gene has CDR1 LNHDA and CDR2 SQIVND (reference sequence). The CDR3 totals 13 residues. Trimming cost V 1 base and J 8 bases; bases outside gene matches: 4. A COVID-19 case was met by exposed participants within 2 weeks before study entry. Here immunoSEQ multiplex PCR was the method, and the copy in TCRdb shows in-frame clones only, minus some. The sample records fewer than 400,000 clones, 90% being singletons. Sequencing used PBMCs or T cells enriched from blood (not recorded which). The J gene is TRBJ1-2, the V gene TRBV19; 7 nucleotides match TRBD1. This sequence originates from a woman in her 30s who had been exposed to COVID-19. The CDR3 is CASSIGDRAGYTF. CDR3 nucleotide sequence: TGTGCCAGTAGTATAGGAGACAGGGCCGGCTACACCTTC.